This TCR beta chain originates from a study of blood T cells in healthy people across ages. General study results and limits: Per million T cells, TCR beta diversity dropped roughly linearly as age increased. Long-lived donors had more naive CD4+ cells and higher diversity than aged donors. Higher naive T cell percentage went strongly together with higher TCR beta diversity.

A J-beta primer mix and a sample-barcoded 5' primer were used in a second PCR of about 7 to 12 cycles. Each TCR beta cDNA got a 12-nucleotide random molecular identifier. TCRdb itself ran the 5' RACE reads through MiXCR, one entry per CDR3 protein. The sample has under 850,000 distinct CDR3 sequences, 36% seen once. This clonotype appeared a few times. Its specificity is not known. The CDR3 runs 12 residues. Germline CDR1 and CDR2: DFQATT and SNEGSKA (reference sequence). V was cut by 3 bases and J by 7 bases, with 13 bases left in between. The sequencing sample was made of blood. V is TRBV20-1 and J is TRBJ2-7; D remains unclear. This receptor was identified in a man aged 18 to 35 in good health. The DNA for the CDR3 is TGCAGTGCTAGGGTCCCCGGGTATGAGCAGTACTTC. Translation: CSARVPGYEQYF.